This TCR beta chain was recovered during a study of T cell changes during pregnancy in multiple sclerosis (dated by TCRdb to the late 2010s). Describing the broader study: In women with multiple sclerosis, the researchers looked at how the T cell repertoire shifted as pregnancy progressed.

Libraries were made using the immunoSEQ multiplex PCR assay. What TCRdb holds here is the immuneACCESS table cut down to in-frame rearrangements. Part of the clones is not present; checked against another copy, under half of the missing clones reflect an unresolved V gene, and the others are unexplained. Counted in this sample were tens of thousands of clones; more than 70% of them appeared once. The ten largest clones represent 5.5% to 6% of the sample. For this clone: This clone's antigen is unknown. Within one base of it there is no much larger clone, and no base qualities were kept.

The clonotype originates from a female donor in good health, enrolled as a control in a pregnancy study. The sequencing used CD8+ T cells from peripheral blood mononuclear cells, collected after pregnancy.

The CDR3 reads CASSPRQGEGSGANVLTF. DNA sequence: TGTGCCAGCTCACCCCGACAGGGGGAAGGCTCTGGGGCCAACGTCCTGACTTTC. This chain is built from TRBV18 and TRBJ2-6; 9 nucleotides in the junction match TRBD1. The CDR1 and CDR2 encoded by the germline V gene are KGHSH and LQKENI. Reading from cysteine to phenylalanine, the CDR3 counts 18 amino acids. The DNA shown is the 54-base CDR3, in frame from base 1. Unmatched junction bases come to 6, with V trimmed by 3 bases and J by 0 bases.